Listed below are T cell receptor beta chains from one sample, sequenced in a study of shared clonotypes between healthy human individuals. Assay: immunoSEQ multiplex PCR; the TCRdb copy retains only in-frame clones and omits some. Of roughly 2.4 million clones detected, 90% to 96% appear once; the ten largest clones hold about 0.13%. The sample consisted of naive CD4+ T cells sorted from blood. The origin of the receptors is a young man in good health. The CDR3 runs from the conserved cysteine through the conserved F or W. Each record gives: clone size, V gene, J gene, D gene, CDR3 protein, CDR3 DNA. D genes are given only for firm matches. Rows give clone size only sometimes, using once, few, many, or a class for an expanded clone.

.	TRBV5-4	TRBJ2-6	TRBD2	CASSFRASGRGTGANVLTF	TGTGCCAGCAGCTTTAGGGCTAGCGGGAGAGGCACTGGGGCCAACGTCCTGACTTTC
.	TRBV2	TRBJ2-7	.	CASSLIYEQYF	TGTGCCAGCAGCCTTATCTACGAGCAGTACTTC
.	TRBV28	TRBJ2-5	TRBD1	CASSDRVETQYF	TGTGCCAGCAGTGACAGGGTGGAGACCCAGTACTTC
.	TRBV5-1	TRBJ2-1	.	CASTIGTGGNEQFF	TGCGCCAGCACCATAGGGACTGGTGGGAATGAGCAGTTCTTC
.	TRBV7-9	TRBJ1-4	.	CASSSGPKPNEKLFF	TGTGCCAGCAGCTCCGGACCGAAGCCTAATGAAAAACTGTTTTTT
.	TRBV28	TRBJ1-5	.	CASSFRSQGIYSNQPQHF	TGTGCCAGCAGTTTCCGATCCCAGGGTATTTATAGCAATCAGCCCCAGCATTTT
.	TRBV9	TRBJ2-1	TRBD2	CASSALPGLAGVGNEQFF	TGTGCCAGCAGCGCCCTCCCGGGACTAGCGGGAGTTGGCAATGAGCAGTTCTTC
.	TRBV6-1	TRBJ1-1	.	CASSEGGTREAFF	TGTGCCAGCAGTGAAGGGGGGACCCGGGAAGCTTTCTTT
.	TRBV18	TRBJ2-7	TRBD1	CASSPRDRDPEQYF	TGTGCCAGCTCACCCCGGGACAGGGATCCCGAGCAGTACTTC
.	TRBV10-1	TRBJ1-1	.	CASSDTLIDTEAFF	TGCGCCAGCAGCGATACACTGATCGACACTGAAGCTTTCTTT
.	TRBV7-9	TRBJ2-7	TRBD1	CASSQGQGSYEQYF	TGTGCCAGCAGCCAGGGACAGGGCTCCTACGAGCAGTACTTC
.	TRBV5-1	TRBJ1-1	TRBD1	CASSREGQAVTEAFF	TGCGCCAGCAGCAGGGAGGGACAGGCTGTGACTGAAGCTTTCTTT
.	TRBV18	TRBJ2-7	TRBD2	CASSPPSSGYEQYF	TGTGCCAGCTCACCACCGTCTAGCGGCTACGAGCAGTACTTC
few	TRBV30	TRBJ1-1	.	CAWSDRGTEAFF	TGTGCCTGGAGCGACCGCGGCACTGAAGCTTTCTTT
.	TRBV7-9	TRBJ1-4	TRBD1	CASSLGQGSTNEKLFF	TGTGCCAGCAGCTTAGGACAGGGGTCCACTAATGAAAAACTGTTTTTT
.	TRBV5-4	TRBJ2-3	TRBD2	CASSLPGLASTDTQYF	TGTGCCAGCAGCCTACCGGGACTAGCGAGCACAGATACGCAGTATTTT